One sample yielded the 28 T cell receptor beta chains listed below, sequenced in a study of blood T cells in healthy people across ages. The authors ran a second PCR of about 7 to 11 cycles using a sample-barcoded 5' primer and a J-beta primer mix. TCRdb recomputed calls from the 5' RACE reads with MiXCR, one row per CDR3 protein. The sample lists roughly 830,000 distinct CDR3 sequences; roughly 60% were seen once. Sequenced material: blood. Every receptor here comes from a man aged 25-40 years in good health.

As DNA, the CDR3 is TGTGCCAGCAGCCAAGGGGACATCAAGAACACTGAAGCTTTCTTT. Amino acid sequence: CASSQGDIKNTEAFF. This chain connects TRBV4-2 to TRBJ1-1; D is possibly TRBD1 (6 bases). The CDR3 runs 15 residues. Germline CDR1 is LGHNA and CDR2 is YNFKEQ. Trimming shortened V by 1 base and J by 1 base, and 10 bases separated the two germline ends.

This clonotype has just one count. The chain joins TRBV12-3 or TRBV12-4 to TRBJ1-5; TRBD1 might be the D (6 bases). The CDR3 contains 16 residues. Trimming cost V 2 bases and J 0 bases, with 11 bases left between them. The CDR3 loop reads CASSLFSGDSNQPQHF. CDR3 nucleotides: TGTGCCAGCAGTTTATTTTCAGGGGATAGCAATCAGCCCCAGCATTTT.

V is TRBV27 and J is TRBJ1-6, with 10 bases fitting TRBD1. Trimming removed 6 bases from V and 9 bases from J; junction bases left unmatched: 11. Germline CDR1 MNHEY, CDR2 SMNVEV (reference sequence). The CDR3 is 16 residues long. The DNA of the CDR3 is TGTGCCAGCAGCTCTGGGGGACAGGGGCTAGGTTCACCCCTCCACTTT. This gives the protein CASSSGGQGLGSPLHF.

The chain couples TRBV10-3 to TRBJ2-1; no reliable D call. The CDR3 is 13 residues long. The V gene's germline CDR1 is ENHRY and CDR2 SYGVKD. V was shortened by 3 bases and J by 5 bases, with 8 bases between the two germline ends. CDR3 sequence reads: CAISEGKHNEQFF. DNA for the CDR3: TGTGCCATCAGTGAAGGAAAGCACAATGAGCAGTTCTTC.

This rearrangement joins TRBV20-1 to TRBJ2-5; TRBD1 might be the D (6 bases). Germline V CDR1 and CDR2: DFQATT, SNEGSKA (reference sequence). This CDR3 region has 15 residues. With 8 bases removed from V and 3 bases from J, the gap between germline ends came to 22 bases. In DNA, the CDR3 is TGCAGTCCGCCCCTGGTCCGGGCAGGGGAAGAGACCCAGTACTTC. Translated, it gives CSPPLVRAGEETQYF.

The genes are TRBV12-3 or TRBV12-4 and TRBJ2-5; unclear D gene. V dropped 3 bases and J dropped 6 bases, with 14 bases sitting between them. The CDR3 consists of 14 residues. CDR3 protein: CASSLGPEGKTQYF. CDR3 DNA: TGTGCCAGCAGTTTGGGTCCAGAAGGGAAGACCCAGTACTTC.

The chain carries TRBV25-1 and TRBJ2-3; possibly TRBD2 for D (5 bases). V was shortened by 3 bases and J by 5 bases, with 9 bases between the two germline ends. Germline assignment: CDR1 MGHDK and CDR2 SYGVNS. The CDR3 has 13 amino acids. CDR3 region: CASSEAAVDTQYF. CDR3 in DNA: TGTGCCAGCAGTGAGGCAGCGGTAGATACGCAGTATTTT.

This clonotype has just a few counts. The rearrangement uses TRBV7-7 and TRBJ2-1, with D possibly matching TRBD2 (5 bases). V dropped 1 base and J dropped 8 bases, with 12 bases sitting between them. Looked up from germline, CDR1 is SSHAT and CDR2 is FNYEAQ (reference sequence). CDR3 length equals 14 residues. This chain's CDR3 is CASSLVGGGDEQFF. CDR3 DNA: TGTGCCAGCAGCTTAGTAGGAGGAGGCGATGAGCAGTTCTTC. Combining the CDR3 with reference TRBV7-7 and TRBJ2-1 gives the whole variable domain GAGVSQSPRYKVTKRGQDVTLRCDPISSHATLYWYQQALGQGPEFLTYFNYEAQPDKSGLPSDRFSAERPEGSISTLTIQRTEQRDSAMYRCASSLVGGGDEQFFGPGTRLTVL.

Concerning this clonotype: At one end, the junction sequence differs from germline, possibly due to a read error. This chain uses TRBV11-2 with TRBJ2-7; no clear D. The CDR3 has 15 residues. CDR1 SGHAT and CDR2 FQNNGV come from the germline V gene. CDR3 DNA sequence: TGTGCCAGCAGCTTAGACCCATCCGACGCCTACGAGCGGTACTTC. The encoded protein is CASSLDPSDAYERYF.

The chain carries TRBV10-3 and TRBJ1-1; D is possibly TRBD1 (5 bases). This CDR3 is 15 amino acids long. Germline assignment: CDR1 ENHRY and CDR2 SYGVKD. Trimming shortened V by 1 base and J by 3 bases, and 12 bases separated the two germline ends. CDR3 sequence: CAISEYAGSDTEAFF. CDR3 coding DNA: TGTGCCATCAGTGAGTATGCAGGGAGTGACACTGAAGCTTTCTTT.

V gene TRBV2 combines with J gene TRBJ2-7, with D unresolved. The ends were cut back, 4 bases at V and 2 bases at J, with 12 bases in the middle. The CDR3 contains 14 residues. Germline values: CDR1 SNHLY, CDR2 FYNNEI. The DNA of the CDR3 is TGTGCCAGCAGTGTCGTCAGAGAAACCTACGAGCAGTACTTC. It translates to CASSVVRETYEQYF.

The chain employs TRBV15 and TRBJ2-7, with D tentatively TRBD1 (6 bases). This CDR3 spans 17 amino acids. The germline CDR1 and CDR2 sequences are LNHNV and YYDKDF (reference sequence). The V end lost 3 bases, the J end lost 2 bases, and 20 bases lay between the germline ends. CDR3 bases: TGTGCCACCAGCAGTGTCCAGATGTCCCCAGGGGCCTACGAGCAGTACTTC. It translates to CATSSVQMSPGAYEQYF.

V usage is TRBV10-3 and J usage is TRBJ2-1; perhaps TRBD1 as D (7 bases). Germline V lookup: CDR1 ENHRY, CDR2 SYGVKD. V was trimmed by 4 bases and J by 3 bases, leaving 22 bases between them. The CDR3 totals 18 residues. CDR3 in DNA: TGTGCCATCAGTGTGGAGGGCTATTGGGCAGGGGGCTACAATGAGCAGTTCTTC. This gives the protein CAISVEGYWAGGYNEQFF.

This clonotype was counted a few times. The J gene is TRBJ1-6, the V gene TRBV9; D gene unclear. The CDR3 runs 16 residues. The germline V gene encodes CDR1 SGDLS and CDR2 YYNGEE. Trimming stripped 3 bases from V and 5 bases from J, with 15 bases between. DNA for the CDR3: TGTGCCAGCAGCGCTTCTTACAGCACACATAATTCACCCCTCCACTTT. This gives the protein CASSASYSTHNSPLHF.

This chain joins TRBV12-3 or TRBV12-4 and TRBJ1-5; possible D gene TRBD1, 6 bases. The CDR3 length is 15 residues. V lost 4 bases and J lost 9, with 19 bases in between. In DNA form, the CDR3 reads TGTGCCAGCAGTTCGGGAGGGGGGGGGGATGGGCCCCAGCATTTT. It specifies CASSSGGGGDGPQHF.

The chain has TRBV27 and TRBJ2-1, with 8 bases lining up with TRBD1. The V segment lost 0 bases and the J segment 8 bases; nucleotides outside the gene matches: 9. Germline-derived CDR1 and CDR2 are MNHEY and SMNVEV (reference sequence). This CDR3 has 16 amino acids. CDR3 residues: CASSLSDREIGDEQFF. The CDR3 nucleotides read TGTGCCAGCAGTTTATCGGACAGGGAGATAGGGGATGAGCAGTTCTTC.

This rearrangement joins TRBV7-3 to TRBJ2-1; D is possibly TRBD1 (6 bases). The DNA end is a closer match to TRBJ2-7, so the J assignment may be wrong. CDR1 is SGHTA and CDR2 is FQGTGA in the germline V gene. The CDR3 is made up of 15 amino acids. CDR3 loop: CASSYSGARGDEQYF. In nucleotides, the CDR3 is TGTGCCAGCAGCTATTCAGGGGCAAGGGGAGACGAGCAGTACTTC.

This chain joins TRBV2 and TRBJ1-4; unclear D gene. V was trimmed by 7 bases and J by 4 bases, leaving 13 bases between them. From germline, CDR1 is SNHLY and CDR2 FYNNEI. CDR3 size: 14 residues. The CDR3 DNA is TGTGCCAGCATAGTCGGGCAGCTTAATGAAAAACTGTTTTTT. Translated, it gives CASIVGQLNEKLFF.

The chain links TRBV6-6 to TRBJ2-4, with a possible D match to TRBD2 (5 bases). The tail of the sequence fits TRBJ2-7 better, so the J call may be wrong. The CDR3 spans 13 residues. CDR1 is MNHNY and CDR2 is SVGAGI in the germline V gene (reference sequence). The DNA of the CDR3 is TGTGCCACCCAGGACGGGATCACCTACGAGCAGTACTTC. It is translated as CATQDGITYEQYF.

The chain combines TRBV2 with TRBJ1-2; D ambiguous. The CDR3 loop spans 11 amino acids. V dropped 7 bases and J dropped 7 bases, with 10 bases sitting between them. Germline V gives CDR1 SNHLY, CDR2 FYNNEI. CDR3 protein: CASTAPGGYTF. In DNA form, the CDR3 reads TGTGCCAGCACTGCACCGGGTGGCTACACCTTC.

This rearrangement joins TRBV6-8 to TRBJ2-3, with D unclear. There are 12 residues in the CDR3. V lost 5 bases and J lost 5, with 8 bases in between. Germline values: CDR1 MNHGY, CDR2 SAAAGT. The CDR3 nucleotides read TGTGCCAGCAGTCAGACCCTAGATACGCAGTATTTT. Its protein product is CASSQTLDTQYF.

The CDR3 sequence: CASSLRDTSSTDTQYF. The CDR3 nucleotides read TGCGCCAGCAGCTTACGGGACACCTCAAGCACAGATACGCAGTATTTT. The chain carries TRBV5-1 and TRBJ2-3; maybe TRBD1 (6 bases). Germline V lookup: CDR1 SGHRS, CDR2 YFSETQ. Trimming removed 2 bases at V and 0 bases at J, with 13 bases between. CDR3 length equals 16 residues.

The chain couples TRBV12-3 or TRBV12-4 to TRBJ1-4, with D unresolved. This CDR3 region has 14 residues. V was clipped by 3 bases and J by 7 bases, with 12 bases between them. CDR3 amino acids: CASSFGGMGEKLFF. The CDR3 coding sequence is TGTGCCAGCAGTTTTGGAGGGATGGGTGAAAAACTGTTTTTT.

Written as DNA, the CDR3 is TGTGCCAGCAGCCACCCTACAAGTCCAGATACGCAGTATTTT. Its protein is CASSHPTSPDTQYF. The chain recombines TRBV4-2 with TRBJ2-3, with no clear D. V was cut by 3 bases and J by 4 bases, with 11 bases left in between. This CDR3 contains 14 residues. Germline values: CDR1 LGHNA, CDR2 YNFKEQ.

The CDR3 DNA reads TGTGCCAGCAGCGTAGCCAGTAGGGGCACTGAAGCTTTCTTT. Translating it yields CASSVASRGTEAFF. This chain connects TRBV9 to TRBJ1-1; tentative D call: TRBD1 (5 bases). The CDR3 is 14 amino acids. Germline loops: CDR1 SGDLS, CDR2 YYNGEE. V lost 0 bases to trimming and J lost 4 bases, with 10 bases between them.

V and J are TRBV7-2 and TRBJ2-4; 9 bases fit TRBD2. CDR3 size: 14 residues. V lost 7 bases to trimming and J lost 13 bases; unmatched junction nucleotides: 14. The germline CDR1 and CDR2 sequences are SGHTA and FQGNSA. CDR3 nucleotide sequence: TGTGCCAGCATCCCTGCTTGGACTAGCGAGGAGCAGTACTTC. Protein sequence: CASIPAWTSEEQYF.

The chain couples TRBV4-3 to TRBJ2-3; 8 bases match TRBD1. V gave up 2 bases and J gave up 2 bases; unmatched junction bases: 9. CDR3 length: 17 residues. From germline, CDR1 is LGHNA and CDR2 YSLEER. CDR3 DNA sequence: TGCGCCAGCAGCCAATTTGGTGACAGGGGAAACACAGATACGCAGTATTTT. It specifies CASSQFGDRGNTDTQYF.

The V and J genes are TRBV5-1 and TRBJ2-1, with TRBD1 identical over 8 bases. The CDR3 is 14 residues long. Germline CDR1 is SGHRS and CDR2 is YFSETQ. Unmatched junction bases numbered 7, after V lost 4 bases and J lost 7 bases. The CDR3 sequence is CASSPGQGQNEQFF. DNA for the CDR3: TGCGCCAGCAGCCCCGGACAGGGCCAAAATGAGCAGTTCTTC.